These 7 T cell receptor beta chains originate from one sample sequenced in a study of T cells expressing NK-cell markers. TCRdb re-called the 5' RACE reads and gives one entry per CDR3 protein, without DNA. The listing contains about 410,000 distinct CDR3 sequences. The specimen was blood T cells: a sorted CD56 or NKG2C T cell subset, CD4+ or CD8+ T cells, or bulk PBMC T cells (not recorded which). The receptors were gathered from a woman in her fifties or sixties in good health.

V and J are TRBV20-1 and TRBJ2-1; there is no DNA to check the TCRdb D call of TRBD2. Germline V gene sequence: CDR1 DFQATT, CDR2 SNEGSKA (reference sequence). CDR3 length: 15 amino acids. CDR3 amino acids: CSARALVASYNEQFF.

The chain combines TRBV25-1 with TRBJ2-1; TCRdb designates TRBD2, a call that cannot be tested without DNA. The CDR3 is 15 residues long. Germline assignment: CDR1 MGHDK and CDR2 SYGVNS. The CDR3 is CASSSDSGRWNEQFF.

The CDR3 protein is CASSFDGGAGEAFF. This chain uses TRBV18 with TRBJ1-1. CDR3 length equals 14 residues. Per the germline V gene, CDR1 is KGHSH and CDR2 is LQKENI.

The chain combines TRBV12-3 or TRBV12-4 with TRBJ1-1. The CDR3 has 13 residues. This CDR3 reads CASNIETWTEAFF.

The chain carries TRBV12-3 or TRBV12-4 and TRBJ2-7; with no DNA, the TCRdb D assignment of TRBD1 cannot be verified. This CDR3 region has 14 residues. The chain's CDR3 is CASSPRDRDYEQYF.

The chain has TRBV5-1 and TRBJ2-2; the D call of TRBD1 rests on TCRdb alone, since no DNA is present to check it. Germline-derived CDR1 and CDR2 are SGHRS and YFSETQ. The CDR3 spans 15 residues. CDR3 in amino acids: CASRGLGRGTGELFF.

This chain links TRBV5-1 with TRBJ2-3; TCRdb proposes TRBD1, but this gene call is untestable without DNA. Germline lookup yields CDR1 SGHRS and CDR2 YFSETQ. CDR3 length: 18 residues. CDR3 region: CASSTQPQTDDRTDTQYF.